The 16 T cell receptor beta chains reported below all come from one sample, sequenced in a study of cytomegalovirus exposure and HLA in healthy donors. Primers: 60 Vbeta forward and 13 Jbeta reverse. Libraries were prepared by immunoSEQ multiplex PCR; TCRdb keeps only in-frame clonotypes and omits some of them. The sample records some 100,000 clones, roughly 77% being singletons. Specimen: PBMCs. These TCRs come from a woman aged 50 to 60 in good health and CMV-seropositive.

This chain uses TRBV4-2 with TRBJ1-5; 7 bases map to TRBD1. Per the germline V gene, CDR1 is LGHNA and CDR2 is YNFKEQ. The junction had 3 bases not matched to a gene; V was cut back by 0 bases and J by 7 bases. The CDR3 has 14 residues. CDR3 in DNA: TGTGCCAGCAGCCAAGAAGGCAGGGGGCAGCCCCAGCATTTT. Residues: CASSQEGRGQPQHF.

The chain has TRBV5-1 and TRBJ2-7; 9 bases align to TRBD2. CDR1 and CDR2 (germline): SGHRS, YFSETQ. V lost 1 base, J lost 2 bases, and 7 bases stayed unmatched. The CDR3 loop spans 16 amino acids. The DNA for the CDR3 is TGCGCCAGCAGCTTGTGGCTAGCGGGGCCCACCTACGAGCAGTACTTC. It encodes CASSLWLAGPTYEQYF.

This CDR3 is CATSRAQGGVSYNEQFF. CDR3 in DNA: TGTGCCACCAGCAGAGCCCAGGGAGGGGTCTCCTACAATGAGCAGTTCTTC. This rearrangement joins TRBV15 to TRBJ2-1; 7 bases agree with TRBD2. Losses at the gene ends were 1 base for V and 0 bases for J; bases not matched to a gene: 6. Germline CDR1 is LNHNV and CDR2 is YYDKDF (reference sequence). This CDR3 contains 17 residues. The variable domain in full, with the rest retrieved from reference TRBV15 and TRBJ2-1, is DAMVIQNPRYQVTQFGKPVTLSCSQTLNHNVMYWYQQKSSQAPKLLFHYYDKDFNNEADTPDNFQSRRPNTSFCFLDIRSPGLGDTAMYLCATSRAQGGVSYNEQFFGPGTRLTVL.

CDR3 sequence: CASGTDSSGNTIYF. CDR3 bases: TGTGCTAGTGGTACGGACAGCTCTGGAAACACCATATATTTT. The V gene is TRBV12-5, the J gene TRBJ1-3, with D possibly being TRBD1 (6 bases). The CDR3 has 14 amino acids. CDR1 LGHNT and CDR2 FRNRAP come from the germline V gene. V lost 5 bases to trimming and J lost 0 bases, with 8 bases between them.

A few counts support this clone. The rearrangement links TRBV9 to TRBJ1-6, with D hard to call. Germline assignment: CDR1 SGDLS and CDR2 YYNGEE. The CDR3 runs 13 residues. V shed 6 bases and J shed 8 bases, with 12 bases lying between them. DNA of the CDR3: TGTGCCAGCAACCGGAGGGCCGATTCACCCCTCCACTTT. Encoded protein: CASNRRADSPLHF.

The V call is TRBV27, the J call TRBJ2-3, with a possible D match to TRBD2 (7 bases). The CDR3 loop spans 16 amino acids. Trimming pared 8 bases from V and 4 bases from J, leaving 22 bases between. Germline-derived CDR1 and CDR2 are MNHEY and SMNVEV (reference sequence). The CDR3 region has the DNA TGTGCCAGCTCTAAAGGGGAGGGGGTCGTCGCAGATACGCAGTATTTT. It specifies CASSKGEGVVADTQYF.

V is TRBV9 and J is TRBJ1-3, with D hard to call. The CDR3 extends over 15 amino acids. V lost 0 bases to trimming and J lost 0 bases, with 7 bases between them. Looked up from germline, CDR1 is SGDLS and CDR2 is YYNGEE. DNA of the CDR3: TGTGCCAGCAGCGTAGCCGGGAGCTCTGGAAACACCATATATTTT. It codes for CASSVAGSSGNTIYF. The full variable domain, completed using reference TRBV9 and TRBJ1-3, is DSGVTQTPKHLITATGQRVTLRCSPRSGDLSVYWYQQSLDQGLQFLIQYYNGEERAKGNILERFSAQQFPDLHSELNLSSLELGDSALYFCASSVAGSSGNTIYFGEGSWLTVV.

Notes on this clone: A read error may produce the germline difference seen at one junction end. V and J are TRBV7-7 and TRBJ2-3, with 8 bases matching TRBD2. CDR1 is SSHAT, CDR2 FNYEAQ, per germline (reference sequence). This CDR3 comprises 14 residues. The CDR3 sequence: CASSPSGRGDTQYF. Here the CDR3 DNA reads TGTGCTAGCAGCCCCAGCGGGAGAGGGGATACGCAGTATTTT.

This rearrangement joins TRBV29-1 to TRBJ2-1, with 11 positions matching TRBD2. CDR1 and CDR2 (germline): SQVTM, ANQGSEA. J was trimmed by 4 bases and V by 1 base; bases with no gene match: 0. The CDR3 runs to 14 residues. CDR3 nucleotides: TGCAGCGTTGAAGGACTAGCGGGGTACAATGAGCAGTTCTTC. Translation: CSVEGLAGYNEQFF.

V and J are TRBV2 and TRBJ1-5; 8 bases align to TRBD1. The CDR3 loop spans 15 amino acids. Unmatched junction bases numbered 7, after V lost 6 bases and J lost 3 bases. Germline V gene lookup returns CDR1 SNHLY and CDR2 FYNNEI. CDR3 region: CASREDRVPNQPQHF. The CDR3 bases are TGTGCCAGCAGAGAGGACAGGGTCCCCAATCAGCCCCAGCATTTT.

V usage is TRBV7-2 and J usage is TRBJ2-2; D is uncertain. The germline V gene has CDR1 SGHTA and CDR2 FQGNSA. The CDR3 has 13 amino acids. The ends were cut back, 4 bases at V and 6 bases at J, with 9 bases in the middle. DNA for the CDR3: TGTGCCAGCAGCTCCCGAAACTCCGGGGAGCTGTTTTTT. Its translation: CASSSRNSGELFF.

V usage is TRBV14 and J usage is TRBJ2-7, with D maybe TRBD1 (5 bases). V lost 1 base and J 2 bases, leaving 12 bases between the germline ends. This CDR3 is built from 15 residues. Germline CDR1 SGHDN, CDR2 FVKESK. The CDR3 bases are TGTGCCAGCAGCCAAGGAAAGGGGATAACCTACGAGCAGTACTTC. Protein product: CASSQGKGITYEQYF.

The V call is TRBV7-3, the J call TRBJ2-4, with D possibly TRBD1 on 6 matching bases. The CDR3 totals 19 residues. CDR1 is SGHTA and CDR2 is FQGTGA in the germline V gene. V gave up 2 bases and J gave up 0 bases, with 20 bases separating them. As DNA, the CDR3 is TGTGCCAGCAGCTTACGGGCGGTAGGGACAACTGGAGCCAAAAACATTCAGTACTTC. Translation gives CASSLRAVGTTGAKNIQYF.

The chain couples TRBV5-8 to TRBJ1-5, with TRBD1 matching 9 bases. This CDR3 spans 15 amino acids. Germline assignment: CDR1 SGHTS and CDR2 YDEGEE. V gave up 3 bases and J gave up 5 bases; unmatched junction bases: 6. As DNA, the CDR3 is TGTGCCAGCAGCTCGACGGGACAGGGCTATCAGCCCCAGCATTTT. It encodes CASSSTGQGYQPQHF.

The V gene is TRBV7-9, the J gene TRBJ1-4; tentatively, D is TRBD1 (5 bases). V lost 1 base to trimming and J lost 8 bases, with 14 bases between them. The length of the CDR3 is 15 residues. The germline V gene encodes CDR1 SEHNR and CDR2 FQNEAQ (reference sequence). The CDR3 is CASSLEGRGGEKLFF. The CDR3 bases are TGTGCCAGCAGCTTAGAGGGGAGGGGAGGCGAAAAACTGTTTTTT.

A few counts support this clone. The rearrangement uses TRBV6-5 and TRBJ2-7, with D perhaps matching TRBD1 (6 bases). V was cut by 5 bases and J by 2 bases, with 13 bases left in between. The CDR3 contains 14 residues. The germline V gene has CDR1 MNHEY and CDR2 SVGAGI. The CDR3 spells CASSPVQGAYEQYF. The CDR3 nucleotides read TGTGCCAGCAGTCCAGTACAGGGAGCCTACGAGCAGTACTTC.